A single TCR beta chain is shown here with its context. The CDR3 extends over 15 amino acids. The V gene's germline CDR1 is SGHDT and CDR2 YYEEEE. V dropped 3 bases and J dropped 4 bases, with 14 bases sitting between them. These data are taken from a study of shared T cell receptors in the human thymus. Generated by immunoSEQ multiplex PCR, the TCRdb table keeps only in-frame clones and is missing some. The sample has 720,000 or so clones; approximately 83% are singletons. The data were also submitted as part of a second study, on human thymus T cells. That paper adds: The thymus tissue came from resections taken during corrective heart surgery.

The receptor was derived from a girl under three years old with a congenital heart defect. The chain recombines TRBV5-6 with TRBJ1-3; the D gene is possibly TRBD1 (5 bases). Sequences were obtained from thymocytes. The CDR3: CASSSPEAGGNTIYF. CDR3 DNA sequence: TGTGCCAGCAGCTCCCCAGAGGCAGGGGGAAACACCATATATTTT.